The T cell receptor (beta chain) described here comes from a study of blood T cell repertoires in COVID-19. Libraries were prepared by immunoSEQ multiplex PCR; TCRdb keeps only in-frame clonotypes and omits some of them. The table shows about 65,000 clones, with more than 75% occurring only once. The CDR3 has 15 amino acids. V was shortened by 5 bases and J by 8 bases, with 18 bases between the two germline ends. The germline gives CDR1 SGHDN, CDR2 FVKESK. Material for sequencing was peripheral blood. The sequence derives from a man in his fifties or sixties with acute or convalescent COVID-19. This chain links TRBV14 with TRBJ1-4, with D possibly matching TRBD1 (6 bases). The CDR3 here is CASSRRTAREEKLFF. CDR3 in DNA: TGTGCCAGCAGCAGAAGGACAGCGAGGGAGGAAAAACTGTTTTTT. Full variable domain (rest looked up from reference TRBV14 and TRBJ1-4): EAGVTQFPSHSVIEKGQTVTLRCDPISGHDNLYWYRRVMGKEIKFLLHFVKESKQDESGMPNNRFLAERTGGTYSTLKVQPAELEDSGVYFCASSRRTAREEKLFFGSGTQLSVL.